A selection of T cell receptor beta chains follows, all from one sample in a study of Ad26.COV2.S vaccination and SARS-CoV-2 variants. Repertoires were generated with immunoSEQ multiplex PCR, while TCRdb's copy carries only in-frame clones and drops some. The sample comprises around 270,000 clones, around nine tenths of which are singletons, and 2.9% rests with the top ten. Material: peripheral blood, obtained in a trial of Ad26.COV2.S vaccine versus placebo. These receptors all stem from a person aged 18-65 years who received the Ad26.COV2.S COVID-19 vaccine or a placebo. The CDR3 runs from the conserved cysteine through the conserved F or W. The D gene is left open where the match is weak. Clone size is shown for a subset of rows, as once, few, many or a class of expanded clone.

size,V,J,D,CDR3,DNA
once,TRBV2,TRBJ1-1,TRBD1,CAGRIQGANTEAFF,TGTGCCGGCCGGATACAGGGGGCGAACACTGAAGCTTTCTTT
many,TRBV7-9,TRBJ2-5,-,CASSVIQETQYF,TGTGCCAGCAGCGTGATACAAGAGACCCAGTACTTC
-,TRBV6-5,TRBJ2-3,-,CATSWGTDTQYF,TGTGCCACCTCGTGGGGCACAGATACGCAGTATTTT
once,TRBV9,TRBJ2-3,-,CASSVGPRGDRDTQYF,TGTGCCAGCAGCGTAGGACCACGCGGGGATAGAGATACGCAGTATTTT
few,TRBV19,TRBJ1-2,TRBD1,CASSTPDRKVRGYTF,TGTGCCAGTAGTACTCCGGACAGGAAAGTACGAGGCTACACCTTC
-,TRBV30,TRBJ1-1,-,CAYRTNTEAFF,TGTGCCTACAGGACTAACACTGAAGCTTTCTTT
-,TRBV6-2/TRBV6-3,TRBJ2-6,-,CASSYSGVPSGANVLTF,TGTGCCAGCAGTTACTCGGGGGTACCTTCTGGGGCCAACGTCCTGACTTTC
-,TRBV5-1,TRBJ2-2,TRBD2,CASSRISSGGRNTGELFF,TGCGCCAGCAGCCGAATCTCTAGCGGGGGGCGAAACACCGGGGAGCTGTTTTTT
-,TRBV3-1/TRBV3-2,TRBJ2-3,TRBD2,CASSWTSGGTDTQYF,TGTGCCAGCAGCTGGACTAGCGGCGGCACAGATACGCAGTATTTT
few,TRBV5-5,TRBJ2-2,-,CASSTEVLNTGELFF,TGTGCCAGCAGCACGGAGGTCCTTAACACCGGGGAGCTGTTTTTT
-,TRBV12-5,TRBJ1-4,-,CASVGASNEKLFF,TGTGCTAGTGTCGGGGCCTCTAATGAAAAACTGTTTTTT
-,TRBV2,TRBJ2-1,-,CASIRWWSSYNEQFF,TGTGCCAGCATCAGATGGTGGAGCTCCTACAATGAGCAGTTCTTC
-,TRBV12-3/TRBV12-4,TRBJ2-2,-,CASSLVVTGELFF,TGTGCCAGCAGTTTAGTAGTTACCGGGGAGCTGTTTTTT
-,TRBV6-5,TRBJ1-2,-,CASSYRHTNYGYTF,TGTGCCAGCAGTTACCGACATACCAACTATGGCTACACCTTC
few,TRBV7-9,TRBJ1-2,-,CASSLGGGANYGYTF,TGTGCCAGCAGCTTAGGGGGAGGCGCCAACTATGGCTACACCTTC
-,TRBV7-2,TRBJ2-7,-,CASSLTGTGAYEQYF,TGTGCCAGCAGCTTGACAGGAACTGGGGCCTACGAGCAGTACTTC
-,TRBV20-1,TRBJ2-7,-,CSASPTMNPYEQYF,TGCAGTGCTAGTCCTACTATGAATCCCTACGAGCAGTACTTC
-,TRBV10-3,TRBJ1-6,-,CAIGMDSPLHF,TGTGCCATAGGAATGGATTCACCCCTCCACTTT
-,TRBV7-2,TRBJ2-7,-,CASSSGLGLTYEQYF,TGTGCCAGCAGCTCAGGGCTTGGACTTACCTACGAGCAGTACTTC
-,TRBV30,TRBJ1-4,-,CAWSRDLGEKLFF,TGTGCCTGGAGTCGGGACTTAGGGGAAAAACTGTTTTTT
-,TRBV2,TRBJ1-5,-,CASSEEPSNQPQHF,TGTGCCAGCAGTGAGGAGCCTAGCAATCAGCCCCAGCATTTT
-,TRBV6-5,TRBJ1-4,-,CASSPRQIEKLFF,TGTGCCAGCAGTCCAAGACAAATTGAAAAACTGTTTTTT
few,TRBV4-3,TRBJ1-3,-,CASSQDLGAGLGNTIYF,TGCGCCAGCAGCCAAGATCTAGGGGCAGGGCTTGGAAACACCATATATTTT
few,TRBV6-5,TRBJ1-5,-,CASSQTGTINQPQHF,TGTGCCAGCAGCCAAACAGGGACAATTAATCAGCCCCAGCATTTT
once,TRBV5-8,TRBJ1-1,-,CASSSRAGQLNTEAFF,TGTGCCAGCAGTTCCCGCGCGGGGCAGCTGAACACTGAAGCTTTCTTT
-,TRBV25-1,TRBJ2-2,-,CASSEGQAGELFF,TGTGCCAGCAGTGAGGGCCAGGCCGGGGAGCTGTTTTTT
-,TRBV19,TRBJ2-1,-,CASRDPPIDEQFF,TGTGCCAGTAGGGATCCCCCAATCGATGAGCAGTTCTTC
-,TRBV6-1,TRBJ2-7,TRBD2,CASSETAGGRDEQYF,TGTGCCAGCAGTGAAACAGCGGGGGGCCGGGACGAGCAGTACTTC
few,TRBV3-1/TRBV3-2,TRBJ2-3,-,CASSQEGGTDTQYF,TGTGCCAGCAGCCAAGAAGGGGGGACAGATACGCAGTATTTT
once,TRBV3-1/TRBV3-2,TRBJ2-5,TRBD2,CASSQEGREVETQYF,TGTGCCAGCAGCCAAGAAGGTCGGGAGGTAGAGACCCAGTACTTC
-,TRBV13,TRBJ1-3,-,CASSHQNTIYF,TGTGCCAGCAGCCACCAAAACACCATATATTTT
-,TRBV19,TRBJ2-3,TRBD2,CASSIQAGVSTDTQYF,TGTGCCAGTAGTATACAGGCGGGAGTAAGTACAGATACGCAGTATTTT
-,TRBV7-6,TRBJ2-4,-,CASSRLAGDRPKNIQYF,TGTGCCAGCAGTCGCCTTGCTGGAGACAGGCCCAAAAACATTCAGTACTTC
-,TRBV28,TRBJ2-2,-,CASSLFSSGNTGELFF,TGTGCCAGCAGTTTATTTTCTTCGGGGAACACCGGGGAGCTGTTTTTT
-,TRBV3-1/TRBV3-2,TRBJ2-1,TRBD2,CASSQVSGASYNEQFF,TGTGCCAGCAGCCAAGTGAGCGGGGCATCCTACAATGAGCAGTTCTTC
-,TRBV7-3,TRBJ2-7,TRBD2,CASSSLAGGGYEQYF,TGTGCCAGCAGCTCCTTAGCGGGGGGCGGCTACGAGCAGTACTTC
-,TRBV25-1,TRBJ2-5,-,CASSDQGSGETQYF,TGTGCCAGCAGTGACCAGGGAAGTGGGGAGACCCAGTACTTC
-,TRBV4-3,TRBJ2-4,TRBD2,CARIGRELRKNIQYF,TGCGCCAGAATCGGGCGGGAGTTAAGGAAAAACATTCAGTACTTC
-,TRBV6-5,TRBJ1-1,TRBD1,CASSYGQGSTEAFF,TGTGCCAGCAGTTACGGACAGGGTAGCACTGAAGCTTTCTTT
-,TRBV19,TRBJ2-5,-,CASSIRGTQETQYF,TGTGCCAGTAGTATTCGGGGTACTCAAGAGACCCAGTACTTC
-,TRBV6-6,TRBJ1-2,-,CASSGTRYGYTF,TGTGCCAGTAGCGGGACACGATATGGCTACACCTTC
-,TRBV21-1,TRBJ2-1,-,CASSKDARVYNEQFF,TGTGCTAGCAGCAAAGACGCCAGGGTTTACAATGAGCAGTTCTTC
-,TRBV2,TRBJ2-2,-,CASSERRAGELFF,TGTGCCAGCAGTGAACGGCGCGCCGGGGAGCTGTTTTTT